This passage covers 20 T cell receptor beta chains from one sample sequenced in a study of T cell repertoires in cytomegalovirus infection (dated by TCRdb to the late 2010s). Taken with the paper, the label for treatment or condition translates to: in vitro stimulation with specific CMV peptide epitopes to enrich CMV-specific T cells. TCRdb records Illumina HiSeq 1500 as the sequencer. The public reads were reprocessed in TCRdb via fastp at Q25 and MiXCR, keeping in-frame beta chains. Under each unique CDR3 protein, matching rows form one entry showing the most common genes and DNA. This sample lists around 340,000 distinct CDR3 sequences; about 27% were detected once. Clones ranked in the top ten supply around 18% of the sample. These TCRs' antigens remain unknown. Sequences were derived from cultured PBMCs, sampled from culture after CMV antigen stimulation. The source is a human donor in good health (CMV status not recorded). Some clones in this sample may be carry-over from other donors' samples.

V gene TRBV11-2 combines with J gene TRBJ1-1; D ambiguous. Looked up from germline, CDR1 is SGHAT and CDR2 is FQNNGV. The CDR3 has 17 residues. V shed 1 base and J shed 3 bases, with 18 bases lying between them. The CDR3, as DNA: TGTGCCAGCAGCTTAGTTAATCTAGCACCTTCGGACACTGAAGCTTTCTTT. Translated: CASSLVNLAPSDTEAFF.

The V and J genes are TRBV2 and TRBJ2-1; TRBD2 is a possible D gene (5 bases). The CDR3 is 13 amino acids. Germline V gene data show CDR1 as SNHLY and CDR2 as FYNNEI. V lost 11 bases and J lost 3, with 14 bases in between. The chain's CDR3 is CAGSLDGYNEQFF. CDR3 nucleotides: TGTGCCGGGAGTTTGGACGGCTACAATGAGCAGTTCTTC.

V gene TRBV4-1 combines with J gene TRBJ2-7; a possible D gene is TRBD1 (6 bases). Germline CDR1 reads MGHRA; CDR2 reads YSYEKL. Trimming took off 0 bases at V and 12 bases at J, with 18 bases between the two ends. The CDR3 totals 14 residues. In nucleotides, the CDR3 is TGCGCCAGCAGCCAAGAACACAGGGCCGGGTTCCTGTACTTC. It specifies CASSQEHRAGFLYF.

J is TRBJ2-1 and V is TRBV19; tentatively, D is TRBD2 (7 bases). Germline lookup yields CDR1 LNHDA and CDR2 SQIVND (reference sequence). Trimming pared 1 base from V and 3 bases from J, leaving 10 bases between. This CDR3 comprises 15 residues. This CDR3 is CASSIVGGDYNEQFF. As DNA, the CDR3 is TGTGCCAGTAGTATAGTAGGGGGGGACTACAATGAGCAGTTCTTC.

The chain employs TRBV6-8 and TRBJ2-3; maybe TRBD2 (5 bases). Trimming took 4 bases from V and 5 from J, leaving 10 bases between them. In germline, CDR1 is MNHGY, CDR2 SAAAGT. The CDR3 runs to 13 residues. The CDR3: CASSSGLGDTQYF. The CDR3, as DNA: TGTGCCAGCAGTTCCGGACTGGGAGATACGCAGTATTTT.

This clonotype was counted at least ten times. This sequence joins TRBV12-3 or TRBV12-4 and TRBJ2-7, with TRBD1 matching 8 bases. The V gene end was trimmed by 5 bases and the J gene end by 4 bases; junction bases not matched to a gene: 7. The CDR3 covers 14 residues. The CDR3 bases are TGTGCCAGCAGTCCCCGGGACAGGTCGTACGAGCAGTACTTC. Translated: CASSPRDRSYEQYF.

This clonotype turned up a few times. The chain carries TRBV7-3 and TRBJ2-2; D gene uncertain. Germline V gene data show CDR1 as SGHTA and CDR2 as FQGTGA. V lost 0 bases, J lost 3 bases, and 2 bases lay in between. The CDR3 has 13 amino acids. This CDR3 is CASSLTDTGELFF. The CDR3 nucleotides are TGTGCCAGCAGCTTAACGGACACCGGGGAGCTGTTTTTT. Looking up the rest from reference TRBV7-3 and TRBJ2-2 gives the full variable domain: GAGVSQTPSNKVTEKGKYVELRCDPISGHTALYWYRQSLGQGPEFLIYFQGTGAADDSGLPNDRFFAVRPEGSVSTLKIQRTERGDSAVYLCASSLTDTGELFFGEGSRLTVL.

This clonotype was seen many times. The chain recombines TRBV7-8 with TRBJ1-1; 7 bases match TRBD1. Unmatched junction bases numbered 1, after V lost 1 base and J lost 8 bases. Looked up from germline, CDR1 is SGHVS and CDR2 is FQNEAQ. This CDR3 region has 12 residues. The CDR3 is CASSLGDSEAFF. DNA of the CDR3: TGTGCCAGCAGCTTAGGGGACAGCGAAGCTTTCTTT.

In this sample, this clonotype turned up many times. This rearrangement joins TRBV12-3 or TRBV12-4 to TRBJ2-1; D ambiguous. Trimming stripped 8 bases from V and 0 bases from J, with 23 bases between. The CDR3 runs 18 residues. The DNA of the CDR3 is TGTGCCAGCCGACCCGGACGCACATCCCTCAGCTCCTACAATGAGCAGTTCTTC. It is translated as CASRPGRTSLSSYNEQFF.

This clonotype was counted a few times. In DNA form, the CDR3 reads TGTGCCAGCAGTGAACGTCGGCAGGACATCTACGAGCAGTACTTC. This sequence encodes CASSERRQDIYEQYF. The J gene is TRBJ2-7, the V gene TRBV2, with D perhaps matching TRBD1 (5 bases). The germline V gene has CDR1 SNHLY and CDR2 FYNNEI. V was trimmed by 2 bases and J by 3 bases, leaving 14 bases between them. The CDR3 consists of 15 residues.

This clonotype appeared many times. This sequence joins TRBV7-3 and TRBJ1-6; D ambiguous. Trimming shortened V by 1 base and J by 7 bases, and 5 bases separated the two germline ends. Germline CDR1 SGHTA, CDR2 FQGTGA. This CDR3 has 13 residues. The CDR3, as DNA: TGTGCCAGCAGCTTAAGCGGAAATTCACCCCTCCACTTT. It specifies CASSLSGNSPLHF.

A few counts support this clonotype. This chain connects TRBV6-6 to TRBJ2-7; the match to TRBD2 covers 8 bases. Trimming at V came to 5 bases and at J to 3 bases, leaving 21 bases not matched to a gene. The CDR3 loop spans 19 amino acids. Germline V gene data show CDR1 as MNHNY and CDR2 as SVGAGI (reference sequence). The CDR3 spells CASSKERERTQGYGYEQYF. The CDR3 nucleotides are TGTGCCAGCAGTAAGGAGCGGGAGAGAACCCAGGGCTACGGCTACGAGCAGTACTTC.

This clonotype appeared a single time. This rearrangement joins TRBV2 to TRBJ2-1, with D possibly matching TRBD1 (5 bases). V was clipped by 3 bases and J by 5 bases, with 14 bases between them. CDR1 and CDR2 (germline): SNHLY, FYNNEI. There are 15 residues in the CDR3. CDR3 loop: CASSEVQGIHNEQFF. The CDR3 coding sequence is TGTGCCAGCAGTGAGGTTCAGGGAATCCACAATGAGCAGTTCTTC.

This clonotype came up a few times. The chain uses TRBV7-2 and TRBJ2-3, with TRBD2 identical over 7 bases. With 2 bases clipped from V and 2 bases from J, the junction kept 1 base outside the gene matches. There are 14 residues in the CDR3. Germline V gives CDR1 SGHTA, CDR2 FQGNSA. DNA for the CDR3: TGTGCCAGCAGCTTACTAGCGGCCACAGATACGCAGTATTTT. This gives the protein CASSLLAATDTQYF.

This clonotype was recorded a few times. The chain is built from TRBV4-1 and TRBJ2-5; 12 positions agree with TRBD2. CDR3 length: 20 residues. J lost 3 bases, V lost 2 bases, and 16 bases had no gene match. Germline lookup yields CDR1 MGHRA and CDR2 YSYEKL. In DNA form, the CDR3 reads TGCGCCAGCAGCCAACCCCCCGGGCTAGCGGGAGGGAAGGCTGAAGAGACCCAGTACTTC. The encoded protein is CASSQPPGLAGGKAEETQYF.

This clonotype came up a few times. The gene calls are TRBV12-3 or TRBV12-4 and TRBJ2-1; 10 nucleotides agree with TRBD2. The CDR3 consists of 16 residues. Germline trimming cut 5 bases from V and 8 bases from J; bases unmatched to any gene: 12. CDR3 region: CASSPQGTSVLDEQFF. The CDR3 bases are TGTGCCAGCAGTCCTCAAGGGACTAGCGTTTTAGATGAGCAGTTCTTC.

In this sample, this clonotype turned up a few times. The chain is built from TRBV3-1 and TRBJ2-1; TRBD1 matches 12 bases. Trimming removed 3 bases from V and 7 bases from J; junction bases left unmatched: 16. The CDR3 runs to 19 residues. Germline-derived CDR1 and CDR2 are LGHDT and YNNKEL (reference sequence). The CDR3 protein is CASSQPGTGGAIRFNEQFF. The CDR3 DNA is TGTGCCAGCAGCCAGCCCGGGACAGGGGGCGCGATTCGGTTTAATGAGCAGTTCTTC.

This clonotype was picked up a small number of times. V is TRBV18 and J is TRBJ2-6; perhaps TRBD1 as D (5 bases). Germline CDR1 KGHSH, CDR2 LQKENI. The V gene lost 2 bases and the J gene lost 4 bases, with 12 bases spanning the gap. The length of the CDR3 is 16 residues. The CDR3 is CASSPLGALGANVLTF. CDR3 nucleotide sequence: TGTGCCAGCTCACCATTAGGGGCGCTCGGGGCCAACGTCCTGACTTTC.

The sample holds a few counts of this clonotype. The chain uses TRBV10-1 and TRBJ2-1, with TRBD2 matching over 8 bases. From germline, CDR1 is WNHNN and CDR2 SYGVQD (reference sequence). The CDR3 runs to 13 residues. J lost 7 bases, V lost 6 bases, and 5 bases had no gene match. This CDR3 is CASSLAGKNEQFF. The CDR3 DNA sequence: TGCGCCAGCAGCTTAGCGGGGAAGAATGAGCAGTTCTTC.

This clonotype was seen only a few times. A read error may produce the germline difference seen at one junction end. The CDR3 sequence: CASSQVQAGGHEQFF. CDR3 coding DNA: TGTGCCAGCAGCCAAGTCCAAGCGGGGGGCCATGAGCAGTTCTTC. J is TRBJ2-1 and V is TRBV4-1, with 9 bases aligning to TRBD2. The CDR3 is 15 residues long. The germline V gene encodes CDR1 MGHRA and CDR2 YSYEKL.